This T cell receptor beta chain stems from a study of T cells in Graves' hyperthyroidism and ophthalmopathy. Whole-study findings and limits: A model of 13 V-J pairs discriminated ophthalmopathy from stable hyperthyroidism. Most expanded thyroid clonotypes above 0.001 also appeared in blood. Ophthalmopathy, which appeared later, was predicted by the model a median 6.5 months before onset.

There are 15 residues in the CDR3. The V gene end was trimmed by 5 bases and the J gene end by 4 bases; junction bases not matched to a gene: 9. Regarding this clonotype: No antigen is known for it.

The source material, RNA transcripts, was used to amplify TCR beta CDR3 regions. The primer set for the first-round RT-PCR of the TCR CDR3 was HTBI. Each CDR3 protein gets one entry after TCRdb re-called the multiplex PCR reads with MiXCR. The sample yields a few hundred thousand distinct CDR3 sequences, 46% seen once. The source material was peripheral blood or thyroid tissue (not recorded which). The TCR was taken from a woman between 18 and 30 years old with Graves' hyperthyroidism. The chain recombines TRBV12-3 or TRBV12-4 with TRBJ1-2, with 8 bases lining up with TRBD1. The CDR3: CASSRTGTGSYGYTF. For the CDR3, the DNA is TGTGCCAGCAGTAGAACTGGGACAGGATCCTATGGCTACACCTTC.